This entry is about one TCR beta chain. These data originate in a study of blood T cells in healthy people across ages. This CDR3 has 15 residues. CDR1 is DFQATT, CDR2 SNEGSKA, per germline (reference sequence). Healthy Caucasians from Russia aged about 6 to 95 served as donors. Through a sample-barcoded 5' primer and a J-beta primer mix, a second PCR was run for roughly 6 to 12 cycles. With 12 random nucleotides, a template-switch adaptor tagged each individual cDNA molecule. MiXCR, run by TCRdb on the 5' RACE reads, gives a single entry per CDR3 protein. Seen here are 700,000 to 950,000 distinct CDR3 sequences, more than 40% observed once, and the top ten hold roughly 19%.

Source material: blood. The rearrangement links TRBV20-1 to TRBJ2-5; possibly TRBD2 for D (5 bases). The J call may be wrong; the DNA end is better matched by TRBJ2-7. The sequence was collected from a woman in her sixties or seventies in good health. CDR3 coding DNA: TGCAGTGCTAGAGATCAGTCCGGGGAACCCCTCGAGCAGTACTTC. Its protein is CSARDQSGEPLEQYF.